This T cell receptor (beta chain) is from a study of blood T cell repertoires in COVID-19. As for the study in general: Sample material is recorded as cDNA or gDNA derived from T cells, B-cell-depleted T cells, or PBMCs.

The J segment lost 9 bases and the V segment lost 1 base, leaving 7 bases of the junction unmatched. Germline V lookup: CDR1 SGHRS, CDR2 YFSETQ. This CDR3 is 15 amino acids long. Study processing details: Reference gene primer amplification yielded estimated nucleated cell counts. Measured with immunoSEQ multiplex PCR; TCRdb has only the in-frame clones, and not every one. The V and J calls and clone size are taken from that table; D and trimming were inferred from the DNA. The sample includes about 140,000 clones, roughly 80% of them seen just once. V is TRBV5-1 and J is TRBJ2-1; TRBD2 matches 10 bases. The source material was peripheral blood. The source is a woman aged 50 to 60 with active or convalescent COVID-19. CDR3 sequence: CASSLFKREGGEQFF. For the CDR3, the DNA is TGCGCCAGCAGCTTGTTCAAGCGGGAGGGAGGTGAGCAGTTCTTC. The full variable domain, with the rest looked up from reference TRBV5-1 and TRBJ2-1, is KAGVTQTPRYLIKTRGQQVTLSCSPISGHRSVSWYQQTPGQGLQFLFEYFSETQRNKGNFPGRFSGRQFSNSRSEMNVSTLELGDSALYLCASSLFKREGGEQFFGPGTRLTVL.